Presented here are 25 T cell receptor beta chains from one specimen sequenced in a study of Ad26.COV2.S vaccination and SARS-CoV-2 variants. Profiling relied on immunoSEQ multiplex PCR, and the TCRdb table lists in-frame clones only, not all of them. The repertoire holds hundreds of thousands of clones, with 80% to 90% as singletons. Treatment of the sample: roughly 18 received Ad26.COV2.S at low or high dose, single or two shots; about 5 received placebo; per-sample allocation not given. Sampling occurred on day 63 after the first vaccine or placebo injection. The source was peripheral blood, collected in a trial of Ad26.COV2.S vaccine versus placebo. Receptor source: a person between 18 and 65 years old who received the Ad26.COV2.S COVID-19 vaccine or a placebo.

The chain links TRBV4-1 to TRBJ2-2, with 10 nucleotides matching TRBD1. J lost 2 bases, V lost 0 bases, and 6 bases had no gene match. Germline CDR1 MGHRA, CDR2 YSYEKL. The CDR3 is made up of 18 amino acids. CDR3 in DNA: TGCGCCAGCAGCCAAGATCGGGACAGGGGCACTAACACCGGGGAGCTGTTTTTT. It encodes CASSQDRDRGTNTGELFF.

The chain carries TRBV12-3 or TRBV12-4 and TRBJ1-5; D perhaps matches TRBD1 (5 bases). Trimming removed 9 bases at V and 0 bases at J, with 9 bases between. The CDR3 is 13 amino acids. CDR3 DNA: TGTGCCAGTGGGGACGGTAGCAATCAGCCCCAGCATTTT. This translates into CASGDGSNQPQHF.

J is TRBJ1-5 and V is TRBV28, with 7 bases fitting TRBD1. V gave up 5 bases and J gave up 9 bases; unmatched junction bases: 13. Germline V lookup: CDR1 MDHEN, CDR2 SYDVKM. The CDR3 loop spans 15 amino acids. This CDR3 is CASSTFRTGLRPQHF. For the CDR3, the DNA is TGTGCCAGCAGTACCTTCAGGACAGGTCTGCGGCCCCAGCATTTT.

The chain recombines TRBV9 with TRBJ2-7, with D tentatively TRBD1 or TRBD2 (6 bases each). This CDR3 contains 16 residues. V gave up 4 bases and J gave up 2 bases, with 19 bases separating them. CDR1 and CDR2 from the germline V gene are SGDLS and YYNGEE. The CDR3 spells CASSPAGGRAPYEQYF. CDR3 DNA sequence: TGTGCCAGCAGCCCAGCCGGGGGCAGGGCTCCCTACGAGCAGTACTTC.

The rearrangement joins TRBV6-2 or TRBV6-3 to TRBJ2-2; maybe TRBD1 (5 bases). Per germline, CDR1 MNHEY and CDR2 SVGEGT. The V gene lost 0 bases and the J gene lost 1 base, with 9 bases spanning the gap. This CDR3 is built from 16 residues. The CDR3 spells CASSYSGLENTGELFF. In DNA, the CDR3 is TGTGCCAGCAGTTACTCGGGGCTCGAGAACACCGGGGAGCTGTTTTTT.

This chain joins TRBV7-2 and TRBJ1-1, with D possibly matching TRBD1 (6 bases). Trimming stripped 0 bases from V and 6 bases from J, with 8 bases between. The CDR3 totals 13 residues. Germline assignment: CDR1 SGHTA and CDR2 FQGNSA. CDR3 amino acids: CASSLAQGPEAFF. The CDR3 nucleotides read TGTGCCAGCAGCTTAGCGCAGGGGCCTGAAGCTTTCTTT.

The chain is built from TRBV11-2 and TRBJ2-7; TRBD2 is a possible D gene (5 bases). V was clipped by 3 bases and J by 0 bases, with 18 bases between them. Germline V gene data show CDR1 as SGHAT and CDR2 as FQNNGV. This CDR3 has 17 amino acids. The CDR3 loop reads CASSFGWLSGSSYEQYF. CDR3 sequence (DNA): TGTGCCAGCAGCTTCGGGTGGTTGTCGGGGAGCTCCTACGAGCAGTACTTC.

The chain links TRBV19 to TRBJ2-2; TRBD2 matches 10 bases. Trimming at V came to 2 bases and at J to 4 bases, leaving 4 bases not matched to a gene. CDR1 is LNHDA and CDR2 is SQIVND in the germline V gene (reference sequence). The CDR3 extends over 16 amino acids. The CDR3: CASSILAGESTGELFF. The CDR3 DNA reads TGTGCCAGTAGTATACTAGCGGGGGAGTCCACCGGGGAGCTGTTTTTT.

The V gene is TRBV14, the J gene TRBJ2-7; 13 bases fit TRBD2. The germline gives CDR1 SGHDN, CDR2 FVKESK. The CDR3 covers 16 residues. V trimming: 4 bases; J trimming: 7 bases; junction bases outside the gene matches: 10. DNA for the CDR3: TGTGCCAGCAGCCTAGGAATCGGACTAGCGGGAGTTGAGCAGTACTTC. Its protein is CASSLGIGLAGVEQYF.

The CDR3 coding sequence is TGTGCCAGTAGTATGGGGCCCGGGACAGGGGGCGATGAGCAGTTCTTC. Translating it yields CASSMGPGTGGDEQFF. The chain has TRBV19 and TRBJ2-1, with 12 nucleotides matching TRBD1. CDR3 length: 16 amino acids. Germline CDR1 and CDR2: LNHDA and SQIVND (reference sequence). V trimming: 3 bases; J trimming: 8 bases; junction bases outside the gene matches: 8.

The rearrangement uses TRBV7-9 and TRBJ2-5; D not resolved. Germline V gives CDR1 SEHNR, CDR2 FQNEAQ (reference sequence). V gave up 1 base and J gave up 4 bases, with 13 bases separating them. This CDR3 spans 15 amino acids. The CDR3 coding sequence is TGTGCCAGCAGCTTAGTGGCTAGTATAGCAGAGACCCAGTACTTC. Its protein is CASSLVASIAETQYF.

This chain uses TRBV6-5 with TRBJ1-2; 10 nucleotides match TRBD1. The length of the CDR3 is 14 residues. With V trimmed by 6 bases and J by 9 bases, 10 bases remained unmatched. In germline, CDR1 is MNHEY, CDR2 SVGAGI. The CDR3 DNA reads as TGTGCCAGCAGGCCCCCCGGACAGGGGGTTAGCTACACCTTC. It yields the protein CASRPPGQGVSYTF.

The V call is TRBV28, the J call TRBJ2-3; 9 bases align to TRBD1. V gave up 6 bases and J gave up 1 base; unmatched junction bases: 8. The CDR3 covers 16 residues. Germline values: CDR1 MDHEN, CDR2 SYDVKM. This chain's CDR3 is CASREQGAAGTDTQYF. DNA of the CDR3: TGTGCCAGCAGAGAACAGGGGGCGGCGGGCACAGATACGCAGTATTTT. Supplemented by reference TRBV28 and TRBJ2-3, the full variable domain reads DVKVTQSSRYLVKRTGEKVFLECVQDMDHENMFWYRQDPGLGLRLIYFSYDVKMKEKGDIPEGYSVSREKKERFSLILESASTNQTSMYLCASREQGAAGTDTQYFGPGTRLTVL.

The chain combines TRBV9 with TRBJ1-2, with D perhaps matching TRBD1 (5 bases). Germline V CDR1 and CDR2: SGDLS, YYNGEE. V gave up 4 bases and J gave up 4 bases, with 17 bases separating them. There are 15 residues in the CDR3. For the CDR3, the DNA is TGTGCCAGCAGCCCCCTTGGAGGCAGGGCCTATGGCTACACCTTC. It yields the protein CASSPLGGRAYGYTF.

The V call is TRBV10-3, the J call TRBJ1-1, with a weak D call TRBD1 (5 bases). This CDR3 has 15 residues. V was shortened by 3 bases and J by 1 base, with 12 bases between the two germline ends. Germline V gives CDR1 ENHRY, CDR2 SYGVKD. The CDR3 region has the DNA TGTGCCATCAGTGATCAGGGCCGCCCGAACACTGAAGCTTTCTTT. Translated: CAISDQGRPNTEAFF.

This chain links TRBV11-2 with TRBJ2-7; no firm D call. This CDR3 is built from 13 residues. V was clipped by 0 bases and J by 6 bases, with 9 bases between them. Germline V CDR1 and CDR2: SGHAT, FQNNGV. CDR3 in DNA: TGTGCCAGCAGCTTAGATTACCGCGCCGAGCAGTACTTC. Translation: CASSLDYRAEQYF. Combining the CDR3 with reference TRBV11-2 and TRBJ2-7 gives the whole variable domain EAGVAQSPRYKIIEKRQSVAFWCNPISGHATLYWYQQILGQGPKLLIQFQNNGVVDDSQLPKDRFSAERLKGVDSTLKIQPAKLEDSAVYLCASSLDYRAEQYFGPGTRLTVT.

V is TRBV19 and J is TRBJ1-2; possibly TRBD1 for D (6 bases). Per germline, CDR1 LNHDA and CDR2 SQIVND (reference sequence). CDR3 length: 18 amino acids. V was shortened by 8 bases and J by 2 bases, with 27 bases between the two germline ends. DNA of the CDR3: TGTGCCAGTCTAGGACAGTTGGAACTTTATCGCGGGAACTATGGCTACACCTTC. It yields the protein CASLGQLELYRGNYGYTF.

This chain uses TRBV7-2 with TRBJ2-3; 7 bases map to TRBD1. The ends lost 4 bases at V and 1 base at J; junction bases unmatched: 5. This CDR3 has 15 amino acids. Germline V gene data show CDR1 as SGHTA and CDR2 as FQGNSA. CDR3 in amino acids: CASSSSGTGTDTQYF. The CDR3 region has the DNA TGTGCCAGCAGCTCCTCCGGGACAGGCACAGATACGCAGTATTTT.

CDR3 region: CSASDGRTSYEQYF. The CDR3 coding sequence is TGCAGTGCTAGTGACGGGAGGACATCCTACGAGCAGTACTTC. The V gene is TRBV20-1, the J gene TRBJ2-7; the match to TRBD2 covers 7 bases. After removal of 3 bases from V and 1 base from J, the junction contained 6 bases not matched to a gene. The CDR3 length is 14 residues. In germline, CDR1 is DFQATT, CDR2 SNEGSKA (reference sequence).

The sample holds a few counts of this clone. CDR3 nucleotide sequence: TGTGCCAGCAGTTTTGGGCAGGGAGGCCTCTATGGCTACACCTTC. It codes for CASSFGQGGLYGYTF. The rearrangement links TRBV27 to TRBJ1-2, with D perhaps TRBD1 (5 bases). The ends were cut back, 3 bases at V and 4 bases at J, with 15 bases in the middle. CDR1 MNHEY and CDR2 SMNVEV come from the germline V gene (reference sequence). This CDR3 has 15 residues.

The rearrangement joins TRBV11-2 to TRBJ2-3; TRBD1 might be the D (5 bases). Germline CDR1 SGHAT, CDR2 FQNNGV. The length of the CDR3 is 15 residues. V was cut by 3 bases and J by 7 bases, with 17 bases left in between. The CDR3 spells CASSFGQGKINTQYF. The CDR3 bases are TGTGCCAGCAGCTTCGGCCAGGGCAAAATAAATACGCAGTATTTT.

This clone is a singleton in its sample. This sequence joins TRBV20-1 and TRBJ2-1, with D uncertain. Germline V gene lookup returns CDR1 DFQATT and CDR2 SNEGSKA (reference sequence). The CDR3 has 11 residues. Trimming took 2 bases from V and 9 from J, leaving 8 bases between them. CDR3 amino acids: CSARILGEQFF. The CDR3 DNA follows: TGCAGTGCTAGAATTCTCGGTGAGCAGTTCTTC.

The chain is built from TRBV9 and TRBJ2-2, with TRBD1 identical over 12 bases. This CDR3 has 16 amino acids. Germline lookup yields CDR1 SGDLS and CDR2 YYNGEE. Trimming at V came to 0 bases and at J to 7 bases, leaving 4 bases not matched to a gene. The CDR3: CASSVVGTGGVGELFF. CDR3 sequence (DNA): TGTGCCAGCAGCGTAGTCGGGACAGGGGGCGTCGGGGAGCTGTTTTTT. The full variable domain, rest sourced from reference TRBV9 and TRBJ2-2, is DSGVTQTPKHLITATGQRVTLRCSPRSGDLSVYWYQQSLDQGLQFLIQYYNGEERAKGNILERFSAQQFPDLHSELNLSSLELGDSALYFCASSVVGTGGVGELFFGEGSRLTVL.

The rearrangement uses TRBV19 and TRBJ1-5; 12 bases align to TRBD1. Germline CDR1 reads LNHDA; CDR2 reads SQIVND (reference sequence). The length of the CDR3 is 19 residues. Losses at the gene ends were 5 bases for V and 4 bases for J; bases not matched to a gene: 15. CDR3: CASSPGQGAWDRSNQPQHF. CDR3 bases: TGTGCCAGTAGTCCGGGACAGGGGGCTTGGGACCGATCGAATCAGCCCCAGCATTTT.

The CDR3 DNA reads TGTGCCAGTAACAATGGAGGTAGTGAAAAACTGTTTTTT. Residues: CASNNGGSEKLFF. V is TRBV19 and J is TRBJ1-4, with D unresolved. CDR1 is LNHDA, CDR2 SQIVND, per germline (reference sequence). Trimming pared 7 bases from V and 7 bases from J, leaving 13 bases between. This CDR3 has 13 amino acids.